These 3 T cell receptor beta chains originate from one sample sequenced in a study of blood T cell repertoires in COVID-19. Using immunoSEQ multiplex PCR, the repertoire was profiled, and TCRdb retains in-frame clones only, with some absent. The sample holds a few hundred thousand clones, approximately 85% seen once. The sample was peripheral blood. The source of these receptors is a woman in her 70s with acute or convalescent COVID-19.

The V gene is TRBV3-1 (or the pseudogene TRBV3-2), the J gene TRBJ2-2; the match to TRBD2 covers 11 bases. CDR1 and CDR2 (germline): LGHDT, YNNKEL (reference sequence). The CDR3 is 16 residues long. V lost 4 bases, J lost 4 bases, and 5 bases stayed unmatched. CDR3 DNA sequence: TGTGCCAGCAGCCTAAGGACTAGCGGGCGCACCGGGGAGCTGTTTTTT. Amino acid sequence: CASSLRTSGRTGELFF.

The rearrangement links TRBV5-4 to TRBJ1-5; 9 bases agree with TRBD1. The CDR3 covers 16 residues. The ends lost 4 bases at V and 1 base at J; junction bases unmatched: 6. Looked up from germline, CDR1 is SGHNT and CDR2 is YYREEE (reference sequence). CDR3 bases: TGTGCCAGCAGCACAGGGGGCGGAAGAAGCAATCAGCCCCAGCATTTT. Translation gives CASSTGGGRSNQPQHF.

J is TRBJ2-2 and V is TRBV19, with D perhaps matching TRBD1 (5 bases). CDR3 length: 15 amino acids. Trimming cost V 6 bases and J 6 bases, with 17 bases left between them. Germline V gene lookup returns CDR1 LNHDA and CDR2 SQIVND (reference sequence). DNA of the CDR3: TGTGCCAGTAGCCAGATGAAGGGGATCCCCGGGGAGCTGTTTTTT. Translating gives CASSQMKGIPGELFF.